This TCR beta chain was obtained from a study of blood T cell repertoires in COVID-19. Study information: Researchers got acute and convalescent COVID-19 samples from the United States, Italy and Spain. Sources were T cells, B-cell-depleted T cells, or PBMCs; the material itself was cDNA or gDNA.

Original handling: Amplifying reference gene primers gave estimates of nucleated cell counts. Here immunoSEQ multiplex PCR was the method, and the copy in TCRdb shows in-frame clones only, minus some. For V, J and clone size, that table is used; D and trimming come from the DNA. The data show about 210,000 clones, with 92% seen just once and approximately 1.2% held by the top ten. This CDR3 is built from 12 residues. Germline V gene sequence: CDR1 GTSNPN, CDR2 SVGIG (reference sequence). V lost 1 base, J lost 5 bases, and 1 base stayed unmatched. This TCR was recovered from a man aged 30 to 39 with acute or convalescent COVID-19. The rearrangement joins TRBV30 to TRBJ2-5; TRBD1 matches at 7 bases. The sample comprised peripheral blood. The CDR3 here is CAWSEGGETQYF. CDR3 in DNA: TGTGCCTGGAGTGAAGGGGGCGAGACCCAGTACTTC.